Following are 6 T cell receptor beta chains from one sample sequenced in a study of Ad26.COV2.S vaccination and SARS-CoV-2 variants. The protocol was immunoSEQ multiplex PCR, while the TCRdb copy is restricted to in-frame clones and leaves out a portion. The sample yields approximately 460,000 clones, 89% seen once. Treatment specified: around 19 received Ad26.COV2.S at low or high dose, single or two shots; roughly five received placebo; per-sample allocation not given. Samples were taken on day 63 after the first vaccine or placebo injection. This material consisted of peripheral blood, taken in a trial of Ad26.COV2.S vaccine versus placebo. The origin of the receptors is a person aged 18-65 years who received the Ad26.COV2.S COVID-19 vaccine or a placebo.

This chain joins TRBV28 and TRBJ2-2; TRBD2 aligns across 9 bases. Germline-derived CDR1 and CDR2 are MDHEN and SYDVKM. This CDR3 comprises 16 residues. V shed 5 bases, J shed 3 bases, and the junction held 7 bases outside the gene matches. CDR3 region: CASSQLERGDTGELFF. For the CDR3, the DNA is TGTGCCAGCAGTCAATTAGAGCGGGGGGACACCGGGGAGCTGTTTTTT.

J is TRBJ2-7 and V is TRBV28; TRBD2 matches 12 bases. The CDR3 is 15 residues long. V lost 5 bases to trimming and J lost 6 bases; unmatched junction nucleotides: 8. Germline V gene lookup returns CDR1 MDHEN and CDR2 SYDVKM. CDR3 in DNA: TGTGCCAGCAGTCCAAGGACTAGCGGGAAATCCGAGCAGTACTTC. Amino acid sequence: CASSPRTSGKSEQYF.

The chain carries TRBV6-5 and TRBJ1-2; 9 nucleotides agree with TRBD1. This CDR3 comprises 14 residues. Germline V lookup: CDR1 MNHEY, CDR2 SVGAGI. V lost 6 bases and J lost 3; bases outside the gene matches: 5. This CDR3 is CASRGTGRYYGYTF. As DNA, the CDR3 is TGTGCCAGCAGAGGGACAGGGCGGTACTATGGCTACACCTTC.

The chain carries TRBV19 and TRBJ1-5, with 8 nucleotides matching TRBD1. The V gene end was trimmed by 5 bases and the J gene end by 1 base; junction bases not matched to a gene: 7. Germline V gene lookup returns CDR1 LNHDA and CDR2 SQIVND (reference sequence). CDR3 size: 16 residues. This CDR3 reads CASSFGTGPSNQPQHF. CDR3 sequence (DNA): TGTGCCAGTAGTTTCGGGACAGGCCCGAGCAATCAGCCCCAGCATTTT.

The chain carries TRBV28 and TRBJ2-1; 7 bases align to TRBD2. The CDR3 loop spans 14 amino acids. J was trimmed by 2 bases and V by 8 bases; bases with no gene match: 6. Germline values: CDR1 MDHEN, CDR2 SYDVKM. CDR3 sequence reads: CASHMSGTYNEQFF. The CDR3 nucleotides are TGTGCCAGCCATATGAGCGGGACCTACAATGAGCAGTTCTTC.

This chain links TRBV28 with TRBJ2-7; 9 nucleotides match TRBD1. The V and J ends lost 5 bases and 2 bases, in that order; junction bases with no gene match: 10. CDR3 length: 16 amino acids. Germline-derived CDR1 and CDR2 are MDHEN and SYDVKM. The chain's CDR3 is CASSPPGTGKAYEQYF. The DNA of the CDR3 is TGTGCCAGCAGTCCCCCCGGGACAGGGAAAGCCTACGAGCAGTACTTC.